This T cell receptor beta chain was sequenced during a study of HIV-infected children after antiretroviral therapy interruption. Ten or more counts support this clonotype. Noted treatment: PENTA 11 planned treatment interruption arm or continuous ART arm. The TCR library was built from RNA with a 3' RACE protocol and unique molecular identifiers. Using its own MiXCR run on the 3' RACE reads, TCRdb lists one record per CDR3 protein. This table has fewer than 45,000 distinct CDR3 sequences, just over 6.5% appearing once. This CDR3 is built from 15 residues. V trimming: 6 bases; J trimming: 6 bases; junction bases outside the gene matches: 9. Germline V gene sequence: CDR1 SGHAT, CDR2 FQNNGV.

V gene TRBV11-2 combines with J gene TRBJ2-1, with 9 bases fitting TRBD2. The receptor's source is a pool of human donors with HIV. The sequenced sample was CD45RA+ CD4+ T cells from PBMCs, pooled from several time points, obtained from a donor given antiretroviral therapy, either interrupted or continuous. Subset given: naive CD4+ CD45RA+ CD45RO- T cells. The CDR3 nucleotides are TGTGCCAGCAGATCTCTAGCGGGACGTCTCAATGAGCAGTTCTTC. Its protein is CASRSLAGRLNEQFF.